This T cell receptor beta chain was sequenced for a study of blood T cell repertoires in COVID-19. Background on the study: COVID-19 samples collected from the United States, Italy and Spain covered acute and convalescent phases. T cells, B-cell-depleted T cells, or PBMCs provided the cDNA or gDNA that served as material.

Original data processing: Estimation of nucleated cell counts was performed using reference gene primer amplification. Profiling relied on immunoSEQ multiplex PCR, and the TCRdb table lists in-frame clones only, not all of them. V, J and clone size were drawn from that table, and D and trimming were deduced from the DNA. The table records 300,000 to 350,000 clones, about nine tenths of them present only once. CDR3 length: 17 amino acids. V was pared by 5 bases and J by 8 bases, with 23 bases between. Germline-derived CDR1 and CDR2 are KGHDR and SFDVKD. This chain links TRBV24-1 with TRBJ1-4; D unresolved. What was sequenced was PBMCs or T cells enriched from blood (not recorded which). The TCR originated in a woman aged 30 to 39 who had recovered from COVID-19. The CDR3 nucleotides read TGTGCCACCAGTGGATCCGACGGTGCGGGTAGCGGGGAAAAACTGTTTTTT. It is translated as CATSGSDGAGSGEKLFF.